This TCR beta chain was captured in a study of T cells in Graves' hyperthyroidism and ophthalmopathy (dated by TCRdb to the late 2010s). Study-level background: Peripheral blood samples were taken at initial diagnosis, before any treatment was given. TCR V-J signatures able to tell the groups apart were searched for in a discovery cohort of approximately 95 patients, of whom more than 40 had Graves' ophthalmopathy and some 60 had stable Graves' hyperthyroidism. Prospective prediction of ophthalmopathy was tested in an independent validation cohort consisting of fewer than 20 hyperthyroidism patients and some 17 patients who later progressed to ophthalmopathy. For training and testing, the 80 to 100 patients in the discovery cohort were randomly divided in a 7:3 ratio. The study also compared thyroid tissue and blood T-cell repertoires from several Graves' hyperthyroidism patients. Once sampling was done, hyperthyroidism patients were given methimazole at a starting dose of 30 mg daily, whereas ophthalmopathy patients were given high-dose intravenous methylprednisolone. The paper reports TCR Vbeta CDR3 sequencing of fewer than 150 peripheral blood samples: approximately 41 ophthalmopathy, fewer than 80 hyperthyroidism and 17 progressor patients. Study-level results and caveats: Ophthalmopathy was separated from stable hyperthyroidism by a 13 V-J signature model, with approximately 90% sensitivity and roughly 81% specificity obtained in cross-validation and 80%/75% obtained in testing. Sample size was not statistically predetermined, and blinding of investigators to group allocation was not performed. In validation, the model predicted progression to ophthalmopathy with 65% to 71% sensitivity and less than 80% specificity, a median of around six months before onset. Most expanded thyroid clonotypes (frequency above 0.001) were also detected in blood, suggesting blood repertoires may reflect thyroid immune responses.

Stable Graves' hyperthyroidism was defined as the absence of progression to ophthalmopathy over 18 months of follow-up. The hyperthyroidism patients were between 18 and 65 years old and newly diagnosed, with a disease duration of less than 2 months. Patients with uncontrolled infections, other autoimmune diseases, pregnancy or lactation were excluded. Clinical symptoms, serum thyroxine and TRAb, thyroid ultrasound, and orbital computed tomography formed the basis for the diagnoses. Ficoll-Paque density gradient centrifugation was used to isolate PBMCs from about 10 ml of fresh peripheral blood. Total RNA was extracted using Trizol reagent, and RNA quality was assessed on an Agilent 2100 Bioanalyzer. This clonotype was counted many times. No cognate antigen has been identified for it. Base qualities are not recorded, but no much larger clone differs from it by a single base. Trimming removed 4 bases from V and 4 bases from J, leaving 11 bases between the germline ends. The CDR1 and CDR2 encoded by the germline V gene are MGHRA and YSYEKL. Measured from the cysteine to the phenylalanine, the CDR3 is 13 residues long. Of the read, only the CDR3 DNA is kept; its 39 bases are in frame from base 1.

TCR beta CDR3 regions were amplified from RNA transcripts. The TCR CDR3 was subjected to a first round of RT-PCR using the HTBI primer set and the Qiagen OneStep RT-PCR kit. Libraries were constructed in a second round of multiplex PCR, after which size selection and purification were performed. Paired-end sequencing of the libraries was performed with 100 bp reads on an Illumina HiSeq2000. The paper's processing steps were these. SOAPnuke was used to process the raw data, throwing out any read that contained adapters or uncalled bases, had a mean Phred below 15, or lacked an exact constant-primer or identifier match. High-quality paired reads were merged with COPE v1.2.5, and unique nucleotide sequences were defined as clonotypes. MiTCR v1.1 was used to align clonotypes to the IMGT TRBV, TRBD and TRBJ reference segments. The analysis was restricted to V-J combinations with a frequency above 0.0001, which together covered 99% to 99.2% of the repertoires. The TCS score was defined as the ratio of F50 (clonal expansion) to E x V (chaos), calculated using BLOSUM62-based TCRdist between CDR3 peptides within each V-J. Welch's t-statistics and random forest reduced fewer than 550 V-J features to 10 to 15, which were used in a naive Bayes classifier (R e1071). Starting from the raw public reads, TCRdb applied fastp trimming at Q25, assembled clones with MiXCR and retained in-frame beta chains. CDR3 protein duplicates are merged, each entry listing the most common genes and DNA. The V and J calls were not made by the authors but by TCRdb's processing. Within this sample are 90,000 to 120,000 distinct CDR3 sequences, with approximately 15% of them counted one time only. Jointly, the top ten make up under 45% of the sample.

This sequence was found in a woman in her forties or fifties with Graves' hyperthyroidism. The sequenced sample consisted of blood. Recombination linked TRBV4-1 to TRBJ2-7; confidence is insufficient to name the D gene. The bases are TGCGCCAGCAGCCGGATTTTACAGTACGAGCAGTACTTC. Its translation is CASSRILQYEQYF.